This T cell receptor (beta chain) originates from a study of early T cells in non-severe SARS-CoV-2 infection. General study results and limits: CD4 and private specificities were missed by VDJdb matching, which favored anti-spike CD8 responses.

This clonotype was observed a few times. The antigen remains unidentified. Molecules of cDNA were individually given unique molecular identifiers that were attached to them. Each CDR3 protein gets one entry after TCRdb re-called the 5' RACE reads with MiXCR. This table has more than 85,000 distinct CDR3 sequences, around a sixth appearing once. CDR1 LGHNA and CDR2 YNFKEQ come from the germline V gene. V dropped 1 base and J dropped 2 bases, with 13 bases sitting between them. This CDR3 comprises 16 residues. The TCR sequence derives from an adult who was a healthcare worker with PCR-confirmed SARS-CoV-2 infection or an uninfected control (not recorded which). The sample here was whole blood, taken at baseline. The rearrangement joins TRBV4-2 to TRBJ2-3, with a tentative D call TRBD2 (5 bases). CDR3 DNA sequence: TGTGCCAGCAGCCAAGCGTCGGGCGGGCCCACAGATACGCAGTATTTT. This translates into CASSQASGGPTDTQYF.